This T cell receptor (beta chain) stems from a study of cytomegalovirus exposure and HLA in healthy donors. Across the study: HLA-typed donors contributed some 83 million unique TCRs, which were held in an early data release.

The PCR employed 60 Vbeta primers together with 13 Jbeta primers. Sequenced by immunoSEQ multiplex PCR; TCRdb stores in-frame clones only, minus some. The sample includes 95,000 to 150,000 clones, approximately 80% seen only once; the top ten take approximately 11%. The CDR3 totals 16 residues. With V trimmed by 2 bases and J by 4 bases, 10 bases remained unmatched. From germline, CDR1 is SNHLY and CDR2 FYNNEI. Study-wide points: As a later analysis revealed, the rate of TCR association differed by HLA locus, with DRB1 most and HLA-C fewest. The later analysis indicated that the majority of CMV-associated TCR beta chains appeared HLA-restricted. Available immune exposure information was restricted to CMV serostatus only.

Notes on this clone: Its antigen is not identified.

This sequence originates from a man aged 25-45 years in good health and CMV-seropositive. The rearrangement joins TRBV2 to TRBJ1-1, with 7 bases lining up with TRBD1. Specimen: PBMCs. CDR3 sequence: CASSENGVEGATEAFF. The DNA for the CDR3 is TGTGCCAGCAGTGAAAATGGGGTGGAGGGGGCCACTGAAGCTTTCTTT.